This section outlines one T cell receptor beta chain sequence together with its context. These data are taken from a study of T cell responses to AZD1222 COVID-19 vaccine. The protocol was immunoSEQ multiplex PCR, while the TCRdb copy is restricted to in-frame clones and leaves out a portion. Of about 120,000 clones in the sample, around 92% were seen once. Germline V gene lookup returns CDR1 LGHNA and CDR2 YNFKEQ. CDR3 length: 17 amino acids. After removal of 1 base from V and 1 base from J, the junction contained 0 bases not matched to a gene. The chain couples TRBV4-2 to TRBJ2-2, with 13 bases lining up with TRBD2. Sequencing was performed on peripheral blood, taken 28 days after the second AZD1222 dose. The TCR was taken from an adult who received the AZD1222 COVID-19 vaccine. The DNA for the CDR3 is TGTGCCAGCAGCCAAGGGACTAGCGGGGGGAACACCGGGGAGCTGTTTTTT. Translating it yields CASSQGTSGGNTGELFF.